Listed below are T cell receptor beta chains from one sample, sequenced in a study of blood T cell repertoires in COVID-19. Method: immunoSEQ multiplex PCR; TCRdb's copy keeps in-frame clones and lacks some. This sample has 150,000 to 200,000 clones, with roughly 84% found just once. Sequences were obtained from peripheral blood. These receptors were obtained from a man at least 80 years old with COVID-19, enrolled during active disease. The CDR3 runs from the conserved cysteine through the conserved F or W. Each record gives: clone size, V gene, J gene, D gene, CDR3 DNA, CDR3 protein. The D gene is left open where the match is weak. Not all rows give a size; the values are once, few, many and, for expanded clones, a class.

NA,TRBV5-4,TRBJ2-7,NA,TGTGCCAGCAGCTCACAGGGCTCGGTACCAGGCTACGAGCAGTACTTC,CASSSQGSVPGYEQYF
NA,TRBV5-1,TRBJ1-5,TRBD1,TGCGCCAGCAAGGAGGGGGCGAATTCTCCCCAGCATTTT,CASKEGANSPQHF
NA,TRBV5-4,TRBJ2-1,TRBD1,TGTGCCAGCAGCATGCAGGGGGCGCTTTACAATGAGCAGTTCTTC,CASSMQGALYNEQFF
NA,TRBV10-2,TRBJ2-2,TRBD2,TGCGCCAGCAGTACCCCGGGGGGGAACACCGGGGAGCTGTTTTTT,CASSTPGGNTGELFF
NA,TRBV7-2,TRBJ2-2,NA,TGTGCCAGCAGCTCTAGCTTTACCGGGGAGCTGTTTTTT,CASSSSFTGELFF
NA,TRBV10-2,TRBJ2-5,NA,TGCGCCAGCAGTTTGGAGGGGGGGTCCCACGAGACCCAGTACTTC,CASSLEGGSHETQYF
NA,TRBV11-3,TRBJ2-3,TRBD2,TGTGCCAGCAGCTTAGAAGCGGGGCTCGGCACAGATACGCAGTATTTT,CASSLEAGLGTDTQYF
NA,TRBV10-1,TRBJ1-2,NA,TGCGCCAGAGAAGTGAGGGACATTTACTATGGCTACACCTTC,CAREVRDIYYGYTF
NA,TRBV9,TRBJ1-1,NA,TGTGCCAGCAGTTTCCGGGGTCAGGCTGAAGCTTTCTTT,CASSFRGQAEAFF
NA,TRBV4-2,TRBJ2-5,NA,TGTGCCAGCAGCAGGGAGCTCTGGGAGACCCAGTACTTC,CASSRELWETQYF
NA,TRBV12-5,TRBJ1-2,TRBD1,TGTGCTAGTGGTTTAATGACAGGGGGCGAAGATGGCTACACCTTC,CASGLMTGGEDGYTF
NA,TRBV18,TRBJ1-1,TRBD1,TGTGCCAGCTCACCTCTTGGACAGGTGAACACTGAAGCTTTCTTT,CASSPLGQVNTEAFF
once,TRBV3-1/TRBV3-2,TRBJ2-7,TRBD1,TGTGCCAGCAGTATCGGACAGGGCCCCTACGAGCAGTACTTC,CASSIGQGPYEQYF
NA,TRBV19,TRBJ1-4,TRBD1,TGTGCCAGTAGTGCACAGGGGGCGCAGACTAATGAAAAACTGTTTTTT,CASSAQGAQTNEKLFF
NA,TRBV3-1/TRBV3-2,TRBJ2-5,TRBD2,TGTGCCAGCAGCCAAGGAACTAGCGTGATAGAGACCCAGTACTTC,CASSQGTSVIETQYF
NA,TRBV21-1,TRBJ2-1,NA,TGTGCCAGCAGCACACGGACAGGTAGTTATTACAATGAGCAGTTCTTC,CASSTRTGSYYNEQFF
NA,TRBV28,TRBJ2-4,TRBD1,TGTGCCAGGGGACAGGCAGTAGGCTTAGCCAAAAACATTCAGTACTTC,CARGQAVGLAKNIQYF
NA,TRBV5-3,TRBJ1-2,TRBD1,TGTGCCAGAAGCTCCCTGGGAAGGGGGCATGGCTACACCTTC,CARSSLGRGHGYTF
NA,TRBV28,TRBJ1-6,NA,TGTGCCAGCAGTTTAAGGCAGGGAACCTACCGTTCACCCCTCCACTTT,CASSLRQGTYRSPLHF
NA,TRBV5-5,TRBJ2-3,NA,TGTGCCAGCAGCTTGGGGCAGTCTAGGACAGATACGCAGTATTTT,CASSLGQSRTDTQYF
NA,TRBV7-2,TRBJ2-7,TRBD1,TGTGCCAGCAGCTTATGGGGACAGGGGACCTACGAGCAGTACTTC,CASSLWGQGTYEQYF
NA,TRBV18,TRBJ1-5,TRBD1,TGTGCCAGCTCACCACGGACAGGGGCAGATCAGCCCCAGCATTTT,CASSPRTGADQPQHF
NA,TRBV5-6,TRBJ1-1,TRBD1,TGTGCCAGCAGCTCTGGGGACAGGAATGAAGCTTTCTTT,CASSSGDRNEAFF
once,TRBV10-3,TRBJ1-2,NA,TGTGCCATGGACAGCACTAACTATGGCTACACCTTC,CAMDSTNYGYTF
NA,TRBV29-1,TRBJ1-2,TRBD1,TGCAGCGGACTAACAGGGGTTAACTATGGCTACACCTTC,CSGLTGVNYGYTF
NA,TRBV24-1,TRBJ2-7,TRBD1,TGTGCCACCAGTGATCCCGGGACAGGGGGCCCCTACGAGCAGTACTTC,CATSDPGTGGPYEQYF
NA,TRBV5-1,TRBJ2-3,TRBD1,TGCGCCAGCAGCATCGGGACAGGGGGCCCAGATACGCAGTATTTT,CASSIGTGGPDTQYF
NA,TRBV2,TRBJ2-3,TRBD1,TGTGCCAGCAAAGGGACAGTGAGCACAGATACGCAGTATTTT,CASKGTVSTDTQYF
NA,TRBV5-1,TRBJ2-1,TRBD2,TGCGCCAGCAGCTTCAGTGGGAGGGGCCTTAGGGTCTACAATGAGCAGTTCTTC,CASSFSGRGLRVYNEQFF
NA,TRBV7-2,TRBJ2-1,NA,TGTGCCAGCAGCTTAGCGTTCGGGAATGAGCAGTTCTTC,CASSLAFGNEQFF
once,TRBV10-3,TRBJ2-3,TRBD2,TGTGCCATCAGTCCAGGACTAGCGGGGGGAACCCCCCTTGCAGATACGCAGTATTTT,CAISPGLAGGTPLADTQYF
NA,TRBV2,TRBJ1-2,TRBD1,TGTGCCAGCCGGACAGGGTTCGACTATGGCTACACCTTC,CASRTGFDYGYTF
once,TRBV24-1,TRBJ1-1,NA,TGTGCCACCAGTGACCTCCCGGACAGCGAAGCTTTCTTT,CATSDLPDSEAFF
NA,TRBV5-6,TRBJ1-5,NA,TGTGCCAGCAGCTTGCAGCCAGGGTGGGATCAGCCCCAGCATTTT,CASSLQPGWDQPQHF
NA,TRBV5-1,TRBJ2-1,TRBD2,TGCGCCAGCACACCAGGGACTAGCGGGTTCTACAATGAGCAGTTCTTC,CASTPGTSGFYNEQFF
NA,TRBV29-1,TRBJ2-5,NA,TGCAGCGTTCAACGGGGGCAAGAGACCCAGTACTTC,CSVQRGQETQYF
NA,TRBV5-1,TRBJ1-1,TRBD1,TGCGCCAGCAGCGAACGACAGGGAAGGACTGAAGCTTTCTTT,CASSERQGRTEAFF
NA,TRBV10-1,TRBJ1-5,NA,TGCGCCAGCAGTGGCCAGGGTTATAGCAATCAGCCCCAGCATTTT,CASSGQGYSNQPQHF
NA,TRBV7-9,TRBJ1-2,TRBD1,TGTGCCAGCAGCACTAACGACAGGGTCTATGGCTACACCTTC,CASSTNDRVYGYTF
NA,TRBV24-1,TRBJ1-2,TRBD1,TGTGCCACCAGTGATTCTAAGGACAGGGGCAAACTCTATGGCTACACCTTC,CATSDSKDRGKLYGYTF
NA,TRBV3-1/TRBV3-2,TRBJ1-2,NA,TGTGCCAGCAGCCATACGGGGATTGATGGCTACACCTTC,CASSHTGIDGYTF
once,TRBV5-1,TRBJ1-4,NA,TGCGCCAGCAGCTTGGATAACCGGAGTAATGAAAAACTGTTTTTT,CASSLDNRSNEKLFF
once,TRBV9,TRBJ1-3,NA,TGTGCCAGCAGCGTACTGAGCTCTGGAAACACCATATATTTT,CASSVLSSGNTIYF
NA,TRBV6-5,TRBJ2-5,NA,TGTGCCAGCAGTTTCGGGGGGCGAGAGACCCAGTACTTC,CASSFGGRETQYF
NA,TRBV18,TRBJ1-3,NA,TGTGCCAGCTCACCAGTACAGGACCCTCGGATGGCCATATATTTT,CASSPVQDPRMAIYF
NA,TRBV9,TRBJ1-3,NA,TGTGCCAGCAGCGTAGGAGAGGGATCCGGAGACACCATATATTTT,CASSVGEGSGDTIYF
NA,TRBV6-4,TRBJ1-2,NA,TGTGCCAGCAGCCCCGACAGACTAGCTAACTATGGCTACACCTTC,CASSPDRLANYGYTF
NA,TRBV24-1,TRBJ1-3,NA,TGTGCCACCAGTGATTCAGGCTCAAACACCATATATTTT,CATSDSGSNTIYF
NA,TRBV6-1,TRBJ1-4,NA,TGTGCCAGCAGTCAAGCGCTAAATGAAAAACTGTTTTTT,CASSQALNEKLFF
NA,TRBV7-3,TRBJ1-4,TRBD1,TGTGCCAGTAATGCCGGGACAGATGAAAAACTGTTTTTT,CASNAGTDEKLFF
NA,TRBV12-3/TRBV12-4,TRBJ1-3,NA,TGTGCCAGCCAGCAGGGGGGAAACACCATATATTTT,CASQQGGNTIYF
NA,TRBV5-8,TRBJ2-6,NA,TGTGCCAGCAGCTCCCCCAGACAGGCTGGGGCCAACGTCCTGACTTTC,CASSSPRQAGANVLTF
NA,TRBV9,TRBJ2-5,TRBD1,TGTGCCAGCAGCGTAGGACAGGGGCGCCAAGAGACCCAGTACTTC,CASSVGQGRQETQYF
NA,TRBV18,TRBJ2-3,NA,TGTGCCAGCTCACCATCAGGAGGGGCCCGCACAGATACGCAGTATTTT,CASSPSGGARTDTQYF
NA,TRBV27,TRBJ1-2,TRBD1,TGTGCCAGCAGTATTCCGGGACAGCCTAACTATGGCTACACCTTC,CASSIPGQPNYGYTF
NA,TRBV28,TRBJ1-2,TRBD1,TGTGCCAGCACCCTGACCGACAGGGCCTATGGCTACACCTTC,CASTLTDRAYGYTF
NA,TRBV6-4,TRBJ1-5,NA,TGTGCCAGCAGTGACTCGGAGAGGGTGAGTAATCAGCCCCAGCATTTT,CASSDSERVSNQPQHF
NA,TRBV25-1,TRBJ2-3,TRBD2,TGTGCCAGCAGTGAATCCGGGACTACTTCGTCCACAGATACGCAGTATTTT,CASSESGTTSSTDTQYF
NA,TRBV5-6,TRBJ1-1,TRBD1,TGTGCCAGCAGCTTAAGGACAGGTCTGAACACTGAAGCTTTCTTT,CASSLRTGLNTEAFF